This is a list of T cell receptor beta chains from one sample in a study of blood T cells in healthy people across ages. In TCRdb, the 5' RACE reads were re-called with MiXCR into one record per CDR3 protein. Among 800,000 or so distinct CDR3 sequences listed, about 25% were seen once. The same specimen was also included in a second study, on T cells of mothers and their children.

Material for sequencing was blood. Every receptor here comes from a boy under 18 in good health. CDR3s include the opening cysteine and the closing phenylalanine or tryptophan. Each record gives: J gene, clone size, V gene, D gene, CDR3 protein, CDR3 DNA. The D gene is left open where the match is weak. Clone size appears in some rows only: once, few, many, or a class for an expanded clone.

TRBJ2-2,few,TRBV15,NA,CATSRLPLVPESGELFF,TGTGCCACCAGCAGGCTCCCCTTAGTCCCCGAGTCCGGGGAGCTGTTTTTT
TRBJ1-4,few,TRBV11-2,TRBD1,CASSLVQTTGEYLFF,TGTGCCAGCAGCTTAGTACAAACAACAGGGGAATATCTGTTTTTT
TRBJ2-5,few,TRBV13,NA,CASGKETQYF,TGTGCCAGCGGGAAAGAGACCCAGTACTTC
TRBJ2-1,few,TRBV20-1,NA,CSAARDTNYNEQFF,TGCAGTGCCGCCCGGGACACCAACTACAATGAGCAGTTCTTC
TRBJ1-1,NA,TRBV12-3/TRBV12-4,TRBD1,CASRRQGRTEAFF,TGTGCCAGCAGACGACAGGGGAGGACTGAAGCTTTCTTT
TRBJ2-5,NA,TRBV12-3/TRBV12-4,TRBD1,CASSLIRQGGETQYF,TGTGCCAGCAGTCTCATTCGACAGGGGGGAGAGACCCAGTACTTC
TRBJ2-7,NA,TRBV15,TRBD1,CATSREAFGTASYEQYF,TGTGCCACCAGCAGAGAGGCCTTTGGGACAGCCTCCTACGAGCAGTACTTC
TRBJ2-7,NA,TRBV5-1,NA,CASSLVQGGGTLYEQYF,TGCGCCAGCAGCTTGGTCCAGGGGGGCGGTACCTTATACGAGCAGTACTTC
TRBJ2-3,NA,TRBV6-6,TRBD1,CASGEQGYDTQYF,TGTGCCAGCGGCGAACAGGGGTACGATACGCAGTATTTT
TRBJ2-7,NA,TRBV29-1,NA,CSVVPGTSMGYEQYF,TGCAGCGTGGTCCCCGGGACTTCAATGGGCTACGAGCAGTACTTC
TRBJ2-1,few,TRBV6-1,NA,CASNMAGSGYNEQFF,TGTGCCAGCAACATGGCCGGGAGCGGCTACAATGAGCAGTTCTTC
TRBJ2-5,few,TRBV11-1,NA,CASSLTGLEETQYF,TGTGCCAGCAGCTTAACCGGATTGGAGGAGACCCAGTACTTC
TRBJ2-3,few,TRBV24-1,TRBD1,CATSDLGQGEDTQYF,TGTGCCACCAGTGATTTAGGACAGGGTGAAGATACGCAGTATTTT
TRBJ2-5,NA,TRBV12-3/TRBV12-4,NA,CASSGRRSETRYF,TGTGCCAGCAGTGGTCGACGGTCGGAGACCCGGTACTTC
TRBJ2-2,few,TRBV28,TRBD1,CASRPGQPTGELFF,TGTGCCAGCAGACCGGGACAGCCAACCGGGGAGCTGTTTTTT
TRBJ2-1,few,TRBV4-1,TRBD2,CASSQSSGGASNEQFF,TGCGCCAGCAGCCAATCTAGCGGGGGGGCATCCAATGAGCAGTTCTTC
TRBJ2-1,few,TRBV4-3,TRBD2,CASSQDWTSGNNEQFF,TGCGCCAGCAGCCAAGATTGGACTAGCGGGAACAATGAGCAGTTCTTC
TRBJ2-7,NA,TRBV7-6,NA,CASSPDGGLYEQYF,TGTGCCAGCAGCCCTGACGGCGGGCTCTACGAGCAGTACTTC
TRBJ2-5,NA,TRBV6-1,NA,CASRVPGGETQYF,TGTGCCAGCAGGGTCCCTGGGGGAGAGACCCAGTACTTC
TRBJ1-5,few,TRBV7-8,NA,CASSLAGLWPQHF,TGTGCCAGCAGCTTAGCAGGGCTATGGCCCCAGCATTTT
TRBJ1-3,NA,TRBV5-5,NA,CASSVDSHGTIYF,TGTGCCAGCAGCGTTGACAGTCACGGCACCATATATTTT
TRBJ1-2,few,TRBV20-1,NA,CSASSGYNYGYTF,TGCAGTGCGTCGTCAGGGTATAACTATGGCTACACCTTC
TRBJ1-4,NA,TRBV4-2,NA,CASSQGRRNEKLFF,TGTGCCAGCAGCCAGGGACGGAGGAATGAAAAACTGTTTTTT
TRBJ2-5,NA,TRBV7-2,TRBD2,CASSQYPRTSGFQETQYF,TGTGCCAGCAGTCAATACCCCAGGACTAGCGGTTTCCAAGAGACCCAGTACTTC
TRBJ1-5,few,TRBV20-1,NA,CSAKLGSSNQPQHF,TGCAGTGCCAAGTTGGGGTCTAGCAATCAGCCCCAGCATTTT
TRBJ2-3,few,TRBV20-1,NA,CSARDGASGTDTQYF,TGCAGTGCTAGAGACGGGGCTTCGGGCACAGATACGCAGTATTTT
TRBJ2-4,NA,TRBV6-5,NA,CASSYSLQLAKNIQYF,TGTGCCAGCAGTTACTCGCTCCAGCTAGCCAAAAACATTCAGTACTTC
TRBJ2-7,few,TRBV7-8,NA,CASSPGTFYEQYF,TGTGCCAGCAGCCCGGGGACCTTCTACGAGCAGTACTTC
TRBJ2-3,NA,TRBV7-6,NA,CASSLAAGINTQYF,TGTGCCAGCAGCTTAGCGGCGGGAATAAATACGCAGTATTTT
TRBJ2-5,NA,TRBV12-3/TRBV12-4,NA,CASTIGGQETQCF,TGTGCCAGCACTATCGGGGGACAAGAGACCCAGTGCTTC
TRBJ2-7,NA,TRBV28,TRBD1,CASSPLHGTGPLEQYF,TGTGCCAGCAGCCCTCTTCACGGGACAGGACCCCTCGAGCAGTACTTC
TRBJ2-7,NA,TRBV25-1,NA,CATGPDASSYEQYF,TGTGCCACCGGTCCCGACGCAAGCTCCTACGAGCAGTACTTC
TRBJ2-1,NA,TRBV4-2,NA,CASSRDRLADNEQFF,TGTGCCAGCAGCCGCGACAGGTTGGCGGACAATGAGCAGTTCTTC
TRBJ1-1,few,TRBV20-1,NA,CSGNRGGSNTEAFF,TGCAGTGGTAACCGCGGGGGATCGAACACTGAAGCTTTCTTT
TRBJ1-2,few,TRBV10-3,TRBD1,CAISLQGEGYAF,TGTGCCATCAGCCTTCAGGGGGAGGGCTACGCCTTC
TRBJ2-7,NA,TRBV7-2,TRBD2,CASSVRDYYEQYF,TGTGCCAGCAGCGTCCGGGACTACTACGAGCAGTACTTC
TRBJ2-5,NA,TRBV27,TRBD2,CASSLSLGLAEQETQYF,TGTGCCAGCAGTTTAAGTTTGGGACTAGCAGAACAAGAGACCCAGTACTTC
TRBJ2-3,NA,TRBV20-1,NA,CSASDGGQGTDTQYF,TGCAGTGCTAGTGACGGGGGGCAGGGAACAGATACGCAGTATTTT
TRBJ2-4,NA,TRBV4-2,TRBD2,CASSQELAGGPQAKNIQYF,TGTGCCAGCAGCCAAGAACTAGCGGGAGGCCCACAAGCCAAAAACATTCAGTACTTC
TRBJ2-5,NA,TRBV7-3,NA,CASSPGLSGLQETQYF,TGTGCCAGCAGCCCTGGGCTTAGCGGCCTTCAAGAGACCCAGTACTTC
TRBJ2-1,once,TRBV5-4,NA,CASSLQWTATSEQFF,TGTGCCAGCAGCTTGCAATGGACAGCCACAAGTGAGCAGTTCTTC